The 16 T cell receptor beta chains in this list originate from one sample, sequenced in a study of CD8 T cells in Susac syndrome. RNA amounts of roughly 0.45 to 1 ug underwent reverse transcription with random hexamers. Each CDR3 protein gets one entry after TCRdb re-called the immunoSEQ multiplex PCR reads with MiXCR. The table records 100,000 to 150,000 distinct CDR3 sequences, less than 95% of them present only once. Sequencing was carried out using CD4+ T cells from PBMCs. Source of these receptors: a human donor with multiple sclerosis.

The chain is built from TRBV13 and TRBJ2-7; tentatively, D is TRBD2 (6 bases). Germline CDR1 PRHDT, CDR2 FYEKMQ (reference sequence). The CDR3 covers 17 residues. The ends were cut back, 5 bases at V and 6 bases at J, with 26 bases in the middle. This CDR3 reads CASSLRRGRDSGREQYF. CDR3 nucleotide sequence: TGTGCCAGCAGCCTCAGGAGAGGGCGGGACTCCGGGCGCGAGCAGTACTTC.

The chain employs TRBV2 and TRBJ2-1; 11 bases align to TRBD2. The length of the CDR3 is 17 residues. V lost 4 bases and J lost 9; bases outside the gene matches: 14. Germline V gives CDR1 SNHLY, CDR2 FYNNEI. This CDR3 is CASSVIRLAGSNGEQFF. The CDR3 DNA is TGTGCCAGCAGTGTGATCCGACTAGCGGGATCTAACGGTGAGCAGTTCTTC. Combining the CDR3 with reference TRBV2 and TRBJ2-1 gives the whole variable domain EPEVTQTPSHQVTQMGQEVILRCVPISNHLYFYWYRQILGQKVEFLVSFYNNEISEKSEIFDDQFSVERPDGSNFTLKIRSTKLEDSAMYFCASSVIRLAGSNGEQFFGPGTRLTVL.

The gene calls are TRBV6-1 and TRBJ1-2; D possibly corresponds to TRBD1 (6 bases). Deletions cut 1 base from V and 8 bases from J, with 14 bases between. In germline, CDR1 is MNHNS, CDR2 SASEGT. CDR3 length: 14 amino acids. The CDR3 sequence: CASSEGGGARGYTF. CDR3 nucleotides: TGTGCCAGCAGTGAAGGGGGGGGCGCAAGGGGCTACACCTTC.

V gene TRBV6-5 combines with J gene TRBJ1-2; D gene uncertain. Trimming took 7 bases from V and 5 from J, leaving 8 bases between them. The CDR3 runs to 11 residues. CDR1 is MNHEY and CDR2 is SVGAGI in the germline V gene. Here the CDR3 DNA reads TGTGCCAGCACCAAGGGTTATGGCTACACCTTC. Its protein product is CASTKGYGYTF.

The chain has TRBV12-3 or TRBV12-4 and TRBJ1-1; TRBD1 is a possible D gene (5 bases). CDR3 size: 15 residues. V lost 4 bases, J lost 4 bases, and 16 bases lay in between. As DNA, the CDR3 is TGTGCCAGCAGTTCCGCGTCAGTGAGGGGCACTGAAGCTTTCTTT. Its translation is CASSSASVRGTEAFF.

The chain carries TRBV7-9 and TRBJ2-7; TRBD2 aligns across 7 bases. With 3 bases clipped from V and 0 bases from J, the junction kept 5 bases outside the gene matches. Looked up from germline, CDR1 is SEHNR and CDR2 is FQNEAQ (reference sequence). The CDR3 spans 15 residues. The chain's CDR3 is CASSFGGSSSYEQYF. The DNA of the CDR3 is TGTGCCAGCAGCTTCGGCGGGAGTAGCTCCTACGAGCAGTACTTC. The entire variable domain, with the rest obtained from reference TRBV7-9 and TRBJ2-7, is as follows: DTGVSQNPRHKITKRGQNVTFRCDPISEHNRLYWYRQTLGQGPEFLTYFQNEAQLEKSRLLSDRFSAERPKGSFSTLEIQRTEQGDSAMYLCASSFGGSSSYEQYFGPGTRLTVT.

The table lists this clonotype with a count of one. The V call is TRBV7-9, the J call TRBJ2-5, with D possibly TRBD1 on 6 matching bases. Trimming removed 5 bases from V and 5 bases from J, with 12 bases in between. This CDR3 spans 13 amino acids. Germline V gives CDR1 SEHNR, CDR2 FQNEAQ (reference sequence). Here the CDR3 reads CASSRDITETQYF. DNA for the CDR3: TGTGCCAGCAGCCGGGACATTACTGAGACCCAGTACTTC.

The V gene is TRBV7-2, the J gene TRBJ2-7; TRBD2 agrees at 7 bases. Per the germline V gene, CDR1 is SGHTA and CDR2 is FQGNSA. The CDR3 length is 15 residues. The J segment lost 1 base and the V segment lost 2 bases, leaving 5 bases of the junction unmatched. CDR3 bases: TGTGCCAGCAGCTTACCCGGGCGGGGGTCCTACGAGCAGTACTTC. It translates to CASSLPGRGSYEQYF.

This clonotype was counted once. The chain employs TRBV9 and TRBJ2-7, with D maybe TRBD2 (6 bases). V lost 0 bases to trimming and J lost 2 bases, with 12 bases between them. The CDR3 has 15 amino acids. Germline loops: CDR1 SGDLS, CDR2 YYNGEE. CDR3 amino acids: CASSVGGEAAYEQYF. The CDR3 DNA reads TGTGCCAGCAGCGTAGGCGGGGAAGCAGCCTACGAGCAGTACTTC. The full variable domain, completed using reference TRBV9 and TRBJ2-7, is DSGVTQTPKHLITATGQRVTLRCSPRSGDLSVYWYQQSLDQGLQFLIQYYNGEERAKGNILERFSAQQFPDLHSELNLSSLELGDSALYFCASSVGGEAAYEQYFGPGTRLTVT.

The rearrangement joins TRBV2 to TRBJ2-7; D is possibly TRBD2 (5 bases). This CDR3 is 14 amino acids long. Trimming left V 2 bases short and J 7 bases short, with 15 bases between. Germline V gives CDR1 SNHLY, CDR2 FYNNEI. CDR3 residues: CASSELTRGSEQYF. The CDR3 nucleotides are TGTGCCAGCAGTGAATTGACCCGAGGGTCAGAGCAGTACTTC.

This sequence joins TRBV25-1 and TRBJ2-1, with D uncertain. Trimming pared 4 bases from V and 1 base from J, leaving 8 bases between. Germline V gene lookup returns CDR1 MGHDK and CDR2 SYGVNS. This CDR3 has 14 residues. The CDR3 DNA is TGTGCCAGCAGTGGGGGAAGGTCCTACAATGAGCAGTTCTTC. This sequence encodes CASSGGRSYNEQFF. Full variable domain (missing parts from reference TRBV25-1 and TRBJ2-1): EADIYQTPRYLVIGTGKKITLECSQTMGHDKMYWYQQDPGMELHLIHYSYGVNSTEKGDLSSESTVSRIRTEHFPLTLESARPSHTSQYLCASSGGRSYNEQFFGPGTRLTVL.

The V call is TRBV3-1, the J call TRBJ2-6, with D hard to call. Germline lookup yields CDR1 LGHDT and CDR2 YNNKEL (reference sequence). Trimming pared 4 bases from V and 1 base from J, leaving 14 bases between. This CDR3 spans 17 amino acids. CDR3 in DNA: TGTGCCAGCAGCCCGTGGGTAACAGCTTCTGGGGCCAACGTCCTGACTTTC. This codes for CASSPWVTASGANVLTF.

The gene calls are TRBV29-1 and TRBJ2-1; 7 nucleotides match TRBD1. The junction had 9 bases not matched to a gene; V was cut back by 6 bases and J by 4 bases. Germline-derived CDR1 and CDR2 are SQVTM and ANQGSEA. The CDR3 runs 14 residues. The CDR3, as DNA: TGCAGCGTATCGTCCGGGACAGTATACAATGAGCAGTTCTTC. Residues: CSVSSGTVYNEQFF.

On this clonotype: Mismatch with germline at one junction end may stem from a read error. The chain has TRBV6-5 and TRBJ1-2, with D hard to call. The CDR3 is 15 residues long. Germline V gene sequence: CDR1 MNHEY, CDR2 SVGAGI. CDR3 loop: CASSYSDDRGNGYTF. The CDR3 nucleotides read TGTGCCAGCAGTTACTCGGATGACCGAGGGAATGGCTACACTTTC.

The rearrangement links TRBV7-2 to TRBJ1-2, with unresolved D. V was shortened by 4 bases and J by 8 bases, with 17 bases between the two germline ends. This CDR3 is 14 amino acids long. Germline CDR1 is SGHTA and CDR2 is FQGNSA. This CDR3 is CASSSQVGSIGYTF. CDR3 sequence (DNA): TGTGCCAGCAGCTCGCAGGTGGGCAGTATCGGCTACACCTTC.

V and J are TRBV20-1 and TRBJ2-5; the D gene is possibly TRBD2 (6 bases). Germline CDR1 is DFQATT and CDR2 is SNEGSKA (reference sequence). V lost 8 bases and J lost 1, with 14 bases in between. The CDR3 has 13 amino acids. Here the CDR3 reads CSFNSGLQETQYF. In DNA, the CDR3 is TGCAGTTTCAATAGCGGACTCCAAGAGACCCAGTACTTC.